The 25 T cell receptor beta chains below all came from one sample that was sequenced in a study of shared clonotypes between healthy human individuals. Sequencing used immunoSEQ multiplex PCR; TCRdb keeps in-frame clones, though not all of them. The table has more than 400,000 clones, around 96% seen once. Sequenced input: naive CD4+ T cells sorted from blood. Specified subset: CD45RA+ positively selected. The receptors derive from a woman between 25 and 40 years old in good health.

This rearrangement joins TRBV14 to TRBJ2-4; no clear D gene. V was pared by 4 bases and J by 0 bases, with 4 bases between. Per germline, CDR1 SGHDN and CDR2 FVKESK. This CDR3 comprises 13 residues. For the CDR3, the DNA is TGTGCCAGCAGCCCGGGAGCCAAAAACATTCAGTACTTC. This gives the protein CASSPGAKNIQYF.

The CDR3 sequence is CASSLGSGLNEKLFF. CDR3 DNA sequence: TGTGCCAGCAGCTTAGGGTCGGGACTTAATGAAAAACTGTTTTTT. The chain employs TRBV7-6 and TRBJ1-4; D is perhaps TRBD1 (5 bases). The V end was cut by 1 base, the J end by 4 bases, with 10 bases between. The CDR3 totals 15 residues. Germline values: CDR1 SGHVS, CDR2 FNYEAQ.

J is TRBJ2-4 and V is TRBV20-1; 7 nucleotides align to TRBD2. Germline V gene data show CDR1 as DFQATT and CDR2 as SNEGSKA (reference sequence). With 4 bases clipped from V and 9 bases from J, the junction kept 3 bases outside the gene matches. The CDR3 totals 11 residues. The CDR3 DNA reads TGCAGTGCTAAGGCTAGCGGCATTCAGTACTTC. It is translated as CSAKASGIQYF.

The chain has TRBV12-5 and TRBJ2-2; 10 positions agree with TRBD2. Germline V lookup: CDR1 LGHNT, CDR2 FRNRAP. The CDR3 has 15 amino acids. Trimming at V came to 5 bases and at J to 7 bases, leaving 7 bases not matched to a gene. The CDR3 region is CASGQSGRGFGELFF. The CDR3 bases are TGTGCTAGTGGTCAGAGCGGGAGGGGCTTCGGGGAGCTGTTTTTT.

The rearrangement joins TRBV11-2 to TRBJ2-3, with 13 bases identical to TRBD2. Trimming removed 5 bases from V and 4 bases from J; junction bases left unmatched: 6. The germline gives CDR1 SGHAT, CDR2 FQNNGV. The CDR3 length is 16 residues. CDR3 in amino acids: CASSLLAGGVADTQYF. CDR3 nucleotides: TGTGCCAGCAGCCTACTAGCGGGAGGGGTGGCAGATACGCAGTATTTT.

V gene TRBV28 combines with J gene TRBJ1-2; tentatively, D is TRBD1 (6 bases). CDR1 and CDR2 from the germline V gene are MDHEN and SYDVKM. This CDR3 region has 15 residues. Trimming stripped 2 bases from V and 4 bases from J, with 14 bases between. The CDR3 nucleotides are TGTGCCAGCAGTTTACCCCAAGGACAGTTCTATGGCTACACCTTC. Translated, it gives CASSLPQGQFYGYTF.

The V gene is TRBV9, the J gene TRBJ1-1; TRBD1 matches 8 bases. Germline CDR1 reads SGDLS; CDR2 reads YYNGEE. The CDR3 runs to 16 residues. Losses at the gene ends were 3 bases for V and 0 bases for J; bases not matched to a gene: 7. This CDR3 reads CASSADREFMNTEAFF. DNA of the CDR3: TGTGCCAGCAGCGCGGACAGGGAATTCATGAACACTGAAGCTTTCTTT.

This CDR3 is CASSKEGTRWNEQFF. The DNA for the CDR3 is TGTGCCAGCAGCAAAGAGGGGACGAGGTGGAATGAGCAGTTCTTC. J is TRBJ2-1 and V is TRBV21-1. TRBV21-1 is described as a pseudogene. There are 15 residues in the CDR3.

V is TRBV11-2 and J is TRBJ2-7, with D maybe TRBD1 (5 bases). The germline gives CDR1 SGHAT, CDR2 FQNNGV. The V end was cut by 5 bases, the J end by 4 bases, with 18 bases between. CDR3 size: 15 residues. This CDR3 is CASSPTRVGPYEQYF. The CDR3 coding sequence is TGTGCCAGCAGCCCAACCCGGGTGGGGCCTTACGAGCAGTACTTC.

The chain employs TRBV11-3 and TRBJ2-7; D unresolved. There are 13 residues in the CDR3. Germline V gene data show CDR1 as SGHNT and CDR2 as YENEEA. V dropped 4 bases and J dropped 4 bases, with 11 bases sitting between them. CDR3 DNA sequence: TGTGCCAGCAGCTCCACTGGAGCTTACGAGCAGTACTTC. This encodes CASSSTGAYEQYF.

The CDR3 here is CAHTPGTGALGYTF. DNA of the CDR3: TGTGCACACACGCCCGGGACAGGGGCTCTCGGCTACACCTTC. The chain is built from TRBV30 and TRBJ1-2; 10 bases fit TRBD1. The CDR3 is 14 amino acids. The germline V gene has CDR1 GTSNPN and CDR2 SVGIG (reference sequence).

The chain joins TRBV15 to TRBJ2-5, with D perhaps given as TRBD1 or TRBD2 (5 bases each). CDR3 length: 18 amino acids. CDR1 and CDR2 (germline): LNHNV, YYDKDF (reference sequence). Trimming removed 0 bases at V and 5 bases at J, with 22 bases between. The CDR3 sequence: CATSREGVPTPEGETQYF. The CDR3 nucleotides are TGTGCCACCAGCAGAGAAGGGGTACCGACACCCGAGGGGGAGACCCAGTACTTC.

This clone was found once. J is TRBJ1-1 and V is TRBV19; possibly TRBD1 for D (5 bases). This CDR3 has 14 residues. Germline CDR1 reads LNHDA; CDR2 reads SQIVND (reference sequence). The germline V and J ends were trimmed by 4 bases and 4 bases, with 13 bases remaining between them. This chain's CDR3 is CASSSSTVSTEAFF. Here the CDR3 DNA reads TGTGCCAGTAGTAGTTCGACAGTATCCACTGAAGCTTTCTTT.

The chain couples TRBV19 to TRBJ2-3, with D unclear. Per germline, CDR1 LNHDA and CDR2 SQIVND (reference sequence). The length of the CDR3 is 11 residues. With 5 bases removed from V and 2 bases from J, the gap between germline ends came to 2 bases. CDR3 sequence: CASSATDTQYF. CDR3 nucleotide sequence: TGTGCCAGTAGTGCCACAGATACGCAGTATTTT.

The gene calls are TRBV10-2 and TRBJ1-4, with D unclear. Germline V lookup: CDR1 WSHSY, CDR2 SAAADI. V was trimmed by 7 bases and J by 4 bases, leaving 10 bases between them. The CDR3 spans 13 residues. CDR3 sequence reads: CASTPGNNEKLFF. CDR3 sequence (DNA): TGCGCCAGCACCCCAGGAAATAATGAAAAACTGTTTTTT.

The V and J genes are TRBV7-8 and TRBJ1-3, with a weak D call TRBD1 (6 bases). With 5 bases removed from V and 0 bases from J, the gap between germline ends came to 11 bases. The germline V gene encodes CDR1 SGHVS and CDR2 FQNEAQ. The CDR3 consists of 15 residues. CDR3 loop: CASSLRTVSGNTIYF. In nucleotides, the CDR3 is TGTGCCAGCAGCCTGCGGACAGTCTCTGGAAACACCATATATTTT.

This sequence joins TRBV27 and TRBJ1-1, with a tentative D call TRBD1 (5 bases). In germline, CDR1 is MNHEY, CDR2 SMNVEV (reference sequence). This CDR3 comprises 16 residues. With 3 bases removed from V and 2 bases from J, the gap between germline ends came to 16 bases. CDR3 protein: CASSFGTAHINTEAFF. The CDR3 DNA reads TGTGCCAGCAGTTTCGGGACGGCCCACATAAACACTGAAGCTTTCTTT.

The genes are TRBV27 and TRBJ2-5; TRBD1 matches 10 bases. Looked up from germline, CDR1 is MNHEY and CDR2 is SMNVEV (reference sequence). J lost 4 bases, V lost 2 bases, and 4 bases had no gene match. The CDR3 extends over 15 amino acids. The CDR3 here is CASSLRTGGGETQYF. CDR3 nucleotides: TGTGCCAGCAGTTTAAGGACAGGGGGAGGAGAGACCCAGTACTTC.

In DNA form, the CDR3 reads TGCGCCAGCAGCCGAAGTGCAACTAATGAAAAACTGTTTTTT. As protein: CASSRSATNEKLFF. This chain uses TRBV4-1 with TRBJ1-4; D not certain. V was pared by 4 bases and J by 0 bases, with 6 bases between. From germline, CDR1 is MGHRA and CDR2 YSYEKL. The CDR3 loop spans 14 amino acids.

The J gene is TRBJ1-5, the V gene TRBV2; D uncertain. Trimming shortened V by 7 bases and J by 0 bases, and 16 bases separated the two germline ends. The CDR3 loop spans 16 amino acids. Germline CDR1 reads SNHLY; CDR2 reads FYNNEI. The CDR3 reads CASKDRAGYSNQPQHF. CDR3 coding DNA: TGTGCCAGCAAGGATCGAGCCGGTTATAGCAATCAGCCCCAGCATTTT.

The J gene is TRBJ2-1, the V gene TRBV19; D assignment may be TRBD1 or TRBD2 (6 bases each). Germline V lookup: CDR1 LNHDA, CDR2 SQIVND (reference sequence). The CDR3 runs 16 residues. Trimming left V 7 bases short and J 4 bases short, with 20 bases between. CDR3 DNA: TGTGCCAGTAACGCTAGGGGGGAGCGGAGGTACAATGAGCAGTTCTTC. Translating gives CASNARGERRYNEQFF.

The CDR3, as DNA: TGTGCCAGCAGTTACGGACAGGGGAATGGCTACACCTTC. Amino acids: CASSYGQGNGYTF. The chain employs TRBV6-5 and TRBJ1-2; TRBD1 aligns across 9 bases. Germline CDR1 is MNHEY and CDR2 is SVGAGI. V lost 2 bases to trimming and J lost 6 bases; unmatched junction nucleotides: 1. CDR3 length: 13 amino acids.

The chain carries TRBV5-6 and TRBJ2-1, with 8 bases aligning to TRBD2. Trimming at V came to 5 bases and at J to 2 bases, leaving 6 bases not matched to a gene. The CDR3 spans 15 residues. The germline V gene has CDR1 SGHDT and CDR2 YYEEEE. The CDR3 spells CASSIAGPPYNEQFF. The CDR3 nucleotides are TGTGCCAGCAGTATAGCGGGACCGCCCTACAATGAGCAGTTCTTC.

The genes are TRBV27 and TRBJ1-2; the match to TRBD1 covers 8 bases. This CDR3 region has 15 residues. In germline, CDR1 is MNHEY, CDR2 SMNVEV (reference sequence). J gave up 3 bases and V 4 bases, and 7 bases lay outside the gene matches. The DNA of the CDR3 is TGTGCCAGCAGTTCCCGGACAGGGTTCGACTATGGCTACACCTTC. This gives the protein CASSSRTGFDYGYTF.

The rearrangement uses TRBV29-1 and TRBJ2-3; D remains ambiguous. Trimming cost V 3 bases and J 6 bases, with 13 bases left between them. Germline V gene sequence: CDR1 SQVTM, CDR2 ANQGSEA. This CDR3 region has 13 residues. The CDR3 spells CSVDYQVGDTQYF. The CDR3 nucleotides are TGCAGCGTTGATTACCAGGTTGGCGATACGCAGTATTTT.